This T cell receptor beta chain was retrieved from a study of blood T cell repertoires in COVID-19. Study background: T cells, B-cell-depleted T cells, or PBMCs supplied cDNA or gDNA.

This clone has only one observation. Measured with immunoSEQ multiplex PCR; TCRdb has only the in-frame clones, and not every one. Of roughly 80,000 clones listed, approximately 90% are singletons. The CDR3 runs 15 residues. Trimming took 5 bases from V and 3 from J; bases not matched to a gene: 8. Germline loops: CDR1 MDHEN, CDR2 SYDVKM. This chain joins TRBV28 and TRBJ2-7, with TRBD1 matching over 9 bases. The sequence came from a human donor in a cohort sampled during active COVID-19. Material for sequencing was peripheral blood. The CDR3 here is CASSRSGTGRYEQYF. The CDR3, as DNA: TGTGCCAGCAGTCGATCCGGGACAGGGCGCTACGAGCAGTACTTC.